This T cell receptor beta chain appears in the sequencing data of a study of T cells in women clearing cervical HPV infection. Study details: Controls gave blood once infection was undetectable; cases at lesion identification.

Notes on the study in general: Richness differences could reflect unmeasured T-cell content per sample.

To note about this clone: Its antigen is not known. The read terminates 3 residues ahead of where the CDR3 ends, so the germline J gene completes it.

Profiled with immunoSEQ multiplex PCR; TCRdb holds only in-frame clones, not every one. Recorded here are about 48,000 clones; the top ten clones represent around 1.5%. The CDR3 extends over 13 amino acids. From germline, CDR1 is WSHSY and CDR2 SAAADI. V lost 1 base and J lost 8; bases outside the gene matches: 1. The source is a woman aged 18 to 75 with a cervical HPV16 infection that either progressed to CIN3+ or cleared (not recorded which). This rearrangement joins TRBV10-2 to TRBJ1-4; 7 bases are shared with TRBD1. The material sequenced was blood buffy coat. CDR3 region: CASSEWDREKLFF. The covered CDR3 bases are TGCGCCAGCAGTGAGTGGGACAGAGAAAAA.